The 13 T cell receptor beta chains reported below all come from one sample, sequenced in a study of cytomegalovirus exposure and HLA in healthy donors. Here immunoSEQ multiplex PCR was the method, and the copy in TCRdb shows in-frame clones only, minus some. Of 75,000 to 90,000 clones listed, 95% to 97% were seen once; the top ten hold 1.6%. Sequencing was carried out using PBMCs. Receptor source: a man younger than 30 in good health and CMV-seropositive.

In regard to this clone: The sample has other DNA sequences that encode this CDR3 too. This chain joins TRBV27 and TRBJ2-3; D uncertain. The CDR3 loop spans 13 amino acids. The V end was cut by 0 bases, the J end by 6 bases, with 7 bases between. Per the germline V gene, CDR1 is MNHEY and CDR2 is SMNVEV (reference sequence). The CDR3 bases are TGTGCCAGCAGTTTATCTGGGCAGGATACGCAGTATTTT. The encoded protein is CASSLSGQDTQYF.

The CDR3 reads CASSHTGTGGEKLFF. CDR3 coding DNA: TGTGCCAGCAGCCACACAGGGACAGGGGGTGAAAAACTGTTTTTT. The chain links TRBV4-2 to TRBJ1-4; 11 bases line up with TRBD1. There are 15 residues in the CDR3. The J segment lost 7 bases and the V segment lost 3 bases, leaving 4 bases of the junction unmatched. The germline gives CDR1 LGHNA, CDR2 YNFKEQ.

The chain joins TRBV11-2 to TRBJ2-5; 9 nucleotides align to TRBD1. Germline assignment: CDR1 SGHAT and CDR2 FQNNGV. Losses at the gene ends were 1 base for V and 4 bases for J; bases not matched to a gene: 7. This CDR3 comprises 16 residues. DNA for the CDR3: TGTGCCAGCAGCTTAGGGTTACAGGGGGCTCCAGAGACCCAGTACTTC. It yields the protein CASSLGLQGAPETQYF. Full variable domain (outside the CDR3, taken from reference TRBV11-2 and TRBJ2-5): EAGVAQSPRYKIIEKRQSVAFWCNPISGHATLYWYQQILGQGPKLLIQFQNNGVVDDSQLPKDRFSAERLKGVDSTLKIQPAKLEDSAVYLCASSLGLQGAPETQYFGPGTRLLVL.

The V call is TRBV4-1, the J call TRBJ1-4; 8 nucleotides align to TRBD1. Trimming at V came to 3 bases and at J to 7 bases, leaving 10 bases not matched to a gene. The CDR3 runs to 16 residues. The germline CDR1 and CDR2 sequences are MGHRA and YSYEKL. The chain's CDR3 is CASSQGQAVGREKLFF. CDR3 coding DNA: TGCGCCAGCAGCCAGGGACAGGCCGTTGGGCGTGAAAAACTGTTTTTT.

This chain uses TRBV19 with TRBJ2-5, with 7 bases lining up with TRBD2. The V gene's germline CDR1 is LNHDA and CDR2 SQIVND (reference sequence). Trimming removed 11 bases from V and 5 bases from J; junction bases left unmatched: 11. There are 13 residues in the CDR3. The CDR3 is CAASSGYRETQYF. For the CDR3, the DNA is TGTGCCGCCTCTAGCGGTTATAGGGAGACCCAGTACTTC.

About this clone: Distinct nucleotide sequences in the sample also encode this CDR3. The chain recombines TRBV28 with TRBJ1-2; maybe TRBD1 (6 bases). The CDR3 loop spans 13 amino acids. V was shortened by 4 bases and J by 4 bases, with 10 bases between the two germline ends. The germline V gene encodes CDR1 MDHEN and CDR2 SYDVKM. CDR3 loop: CASSSGQVYGYTF. CDR3 bases: TGTGCCAGCAGTTCGGGACAAGTCTATGGCTACACCTTC.

The chain couples TRBV5-6 to TRBJ2-7; tentative D call: TRBD2 (6 bases). Trimming removed 0 bases from V and 1 base from J, with 11 bases in between. The germline V gene encodes CDR1 SGHDT and CDR2 YYEEEE. This CDR3 is 15 amino acids long. CDR3 DNA sequence: TGTGCCAGCAGCTTGGAGACGCGGGGTTCCTACGAGCAGTACTTC. It yields the protein CASSLETRGSYEQYF.

The J gene is TRBJ2-1, the V gene TRBV7-2, with 9 positions matching TRBD1. The CDR3 spans 12 residues. Germline lookup yields CDR1 SGHTA and CDR2 FQGNSA. Germline trimming cut 6 bases from V and 12 bases from J; bases unmatched to any gene: 6. CDR3 nucleotides: TGTGCCAGCAGTCGACCGGGACAGGGGCAGTTCTTC. It translates to CASSRPGQGQFF.

This clone appeared once. The chain carries TRBV5-1 and TRBJ2-1; 7 bases fit TRBD1. V shed 4 bases and J 4 bases; nucleotides not matched to a gene: 5. Germline V gene sequence: CDR1 SGHRS, CDR2 YFSETQ. The CDR3 is 14 amino acids. CDR3 loop: CASSNWDSYNEQFF. CDR3 nucleotides: TGCGCCAGCAGCAACTGGGACAGTTACAATGAGCAGTTCTTC.

The V call is TRBV6-5, the J call TRBJ2-7; tentative D call: TRBD2 (5 bases). The V end was cut by 2 bases, the J end by 0 bases, with 5 bases between. CDR3 length: 13 amino acids. The germline V gene encodes CDR1 MNHEY and CDR2 SVGAGI. The CDR3 bases are TGTGCCAGCAGTTACGACTACTCCTACGAGCAGTACTTC. Encoded protein: CASSYDYSYEQYF.

This clone appeared a single time. This chain links TRBV7-9 with TRBJ2-4; maybe TRBD2 (7 bases). In germline, CDR1 is SEHNR, CDR2 FQNEAQ (reference sequence). V dropped 2 bases and J dropped 0 bases, with 20 bases sitting between them. The length of the CDR3 is 19 residues. This chain's CDR3 is CASSLQMEGGILAKNIQYF. For the CDR3, the DNA is TGTGCCAGCAGCTTACAAATGGAGGGGGGGATACTAGCCAAAAACATTCAGTACTTC. Supplemented by reference TRBV7-9 and TRBJ2-4, the full variable domain reads DTGVSQNPRHKITKRGQNVTFRCDPISEHNRLYWYRQTLGQGPEFLTYFQNEAQLEKSRLLSDRFSAERPKGSFSTLEIQRTEQGDSAMYLCASSLQMEGGILAKNIQYFGAGTRLSVL.

This rearrangement joins TRBV9 to TRBJ2-1; 8 bases are shared with TRBD2. This CDR3 region has 15 residues. Germline assignment: CDR1 SGDLS and CDR2 YYNGEE. J gave up 9 bases and V 1 base, and 9 bases lay outside the gene matches. The CDR3 nucleotides read TGTGCCAGCAGCGTACGGCTAGCGGGTAGTTTTGAGCAGTTCTTC. Translating it yields CASSVRLAGSFEQFF.

The V gene is TRBV5-1, the J gene TRBJ2-1, with D possibly TRBD2 on 5 matching bases. V was pared by 0 bases and J by 4 bases, with 11 bases between. CDR1 is SGHRS and CDR2 is YFSETQ in the germline V gene. The CDR3 sequence is 15 residues long. CDR3 DNA: TGCGCCAGCAGCTTGGGGTCCGGGGAGTACAATGAGCAGTTCTTC. Its translation: CASSLGSGEYNEQFF.